This entry concerns a single T cell receptor (beta chain). The data were obtained in a study of blood T cell repertoires in COVID-19. Study information: Spain, Italy and the United States supplied samples that represented acute and convalescent COVID-19. T cells, B-cell-depleted T cells, or PBMCs provided the cDNA or gDNA that served as material.

Original methodology: Estimated nucleated cell counts came from reference gene primer amplification. Generated by immunoSEQ multiplex PCR, the TCRdb table keeps only in-frame clones and is missing some. That table is the source of V, J and clone size, and D and trimming were worked out from the DNA. This sample has approximately 270,000 clones, with just under 85% found just once. Germline assignment: CDR1 SGHNT and CDR2 YENEEA. The CDR3 covers 15 residues. V was cut by 0 bases and J by 8 bases, with 17 bases left in between. The gene calls are TRBV11-3 and TRBJ2-7; D not certain. This TCR came from a man aged 80 or over with acute or convalescent COVID-19. Sequencing was done on a sample of peripheral blood. As DNA, the CDR3 is TGTGCCAGCAGCTTAGACCCTGGCGAACTAACTAAGCAGTACTTC. Translating gives CASSLDPGELTKQYF. The whole variable domain, filled in from reference TRBV11-3 and TRBJ2-7, reads EAGVVQSPRYKIIEKKQPVAFWCNPISGHNTLYWYLQNLGQGPELLIRYENEEAVDDSQLPKDRFSAERLKGVDSTLKIQPAELGDSAVYLCASSLDPGELTKQYFGPGTRLTVT.